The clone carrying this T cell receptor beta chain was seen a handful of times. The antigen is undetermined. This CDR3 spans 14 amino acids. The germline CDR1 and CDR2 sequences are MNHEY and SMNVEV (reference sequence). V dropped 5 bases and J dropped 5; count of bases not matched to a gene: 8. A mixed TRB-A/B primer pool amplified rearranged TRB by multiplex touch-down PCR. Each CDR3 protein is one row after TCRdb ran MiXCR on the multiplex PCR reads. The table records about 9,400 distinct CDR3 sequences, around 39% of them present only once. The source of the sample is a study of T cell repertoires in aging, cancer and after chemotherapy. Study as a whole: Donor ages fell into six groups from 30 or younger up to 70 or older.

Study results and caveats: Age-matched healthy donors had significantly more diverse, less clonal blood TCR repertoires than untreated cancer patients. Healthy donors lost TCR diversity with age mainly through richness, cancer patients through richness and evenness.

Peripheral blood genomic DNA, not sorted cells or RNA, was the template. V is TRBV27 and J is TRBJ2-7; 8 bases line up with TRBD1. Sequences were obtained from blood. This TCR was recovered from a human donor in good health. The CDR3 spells CASSIGQGIHEQYF. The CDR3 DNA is TGTGCCAGCAGTATAGGACAGGGAATACACGAGCAGTACTTC.